The clone carrying this T cell receptor beta chain came up a few times. Time point in this sample: newly diagnosed GD, antithyroid drugs for less than 3 months. Isolated PBMC RNA provided the starting material for the TCR library. This specimen belongs to a study of regulatory T cells in long-lasting Graves disease. CDR3-region Arm-PCR and iRepertoire HTBI primers produced the TCR beta libraries. TCRdb re-called the multiplex PCR reads through MiXCR, storing one row per CDR3 protein. The data contain about 430,000 distinct CDR3 sequences, about 15% of them singletons. There are 14 residues in the CDR3. The V end lost 5 bases, the J end lost 7 bases, and 14 bases lay between the germline ends. In germline, CDR1 is MGHDK, CDR2 SYGVNS. This sample also appeared in a second study, on T cells in Graves' hyperthyroidism and ophthalmopathy.

The starting material was peripheral blood mononuclear cells (PBMCs), obtained at new diagnosis, from a patient treated with antithyroid drugs. V usage is TRBV25-1 and J usage is TRBJ1-4; D is unclear. This TCR came from a woman in her 40s with Graves disease. This CDR3 reads CASSRGYEGEKLFF. The CDR3 DNA reads as TGTGCCAGCAGTCGCGGTTACGAGGGTGAAAAACTGTTTTTT.